Given below is one TCR beta chain in context. Antigen specificity is unknown. CD45RO-negative CD8 cells positively selected for CCR7 made up the naive population, which excluded terminally differentiated effector memory CD45RA+ cells. This sample was taken from a study of shared clonotypes between healthy human individuals. General study findings and limits: Non-shared clonotypes displayed generation probabilities falling below those of clonotypes present in all four donors. Naive CD4 clonotypes overlapped across a handful of donors at about 5.2%.

Deep was the level at which the assay was run. Data came from immunoSEQ multiplex PCR; TCRdb stores just in-frame clones and leaves some out. The table includes about 600,000 clones, about 98% detected once. This CDR3 contains 15 residues. The V segment lost 0 bases and the J segment 4 bases; nucleotides outside the gene matches: 2. Germline V CDR1 and CDR2: SGHRS, YFSETQ. V and J are TRBV5-1 and TRBJ2-3; 10 bases are shared with TRBD1. This receptor was obtained from a man aged 30 to 45 in good health. Sequenced: naive CD8+ T cells sorted from blood. Written as DNA, the CDR3 is TGCGCCAGCAGCTTGGGACAGGGGGCTCCAGATACGCAGTATTTT. Amino acid sequence: CASSLGQGAPDTQYF.